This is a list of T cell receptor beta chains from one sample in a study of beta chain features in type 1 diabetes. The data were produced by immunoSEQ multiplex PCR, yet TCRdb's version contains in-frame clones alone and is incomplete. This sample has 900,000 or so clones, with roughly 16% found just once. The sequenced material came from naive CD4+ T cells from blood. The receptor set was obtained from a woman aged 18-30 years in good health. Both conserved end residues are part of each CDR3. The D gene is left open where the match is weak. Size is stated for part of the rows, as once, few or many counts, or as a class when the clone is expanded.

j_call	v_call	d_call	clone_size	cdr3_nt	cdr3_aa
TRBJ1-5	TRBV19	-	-	TGTGCCAGTAGCGGACAATGGGTAGGCTCGTGGCGCAATCAGCCCCAGCATTTT	CASSGQWVGSWRNQPQHF
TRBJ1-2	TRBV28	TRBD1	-	TGTGCCAGCAGAGGGACAGGAGGCGGCTACACCTTC	CASRGTGGGYTF
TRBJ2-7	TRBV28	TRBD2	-	TGTGCCAGCAGAATGACTAGCATAATCGGGGGCTCCTACGAGCAGTACTTC	CASRMTSIIGGSYEQYF
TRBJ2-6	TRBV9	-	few	TGTGCCAGCAGACAGTCTGGGGCCAACGTCCTGACTTTC	CASRQSGANVLTF
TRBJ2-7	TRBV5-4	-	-	TGTGCCAGCAGCTCAACAGGGCCATACGAGCAGTACTTC	CASSSTGPYEQYF
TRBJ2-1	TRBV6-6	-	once	TGTGCCAGCAGAGAGGACAACTACAATGAGCAGTTCTTC	CASREDNYNEQFF
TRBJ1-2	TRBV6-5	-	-	TGTGCCAGCAGTTACTCGGGGATGGGTAACTATGGCTACACCTTC	CASSYSGMGNYGYTF
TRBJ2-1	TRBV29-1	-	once	TGCAGCGTTGAAGACCCCGGATTCTTGCTCTTC	CSVEDPGFLLF
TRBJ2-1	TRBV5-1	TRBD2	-	TGCGCCAGCAGCTTGGTAGCGGGAACCCACAATGAGCAGTTCTTC	CASSLVAGTHNEQFF
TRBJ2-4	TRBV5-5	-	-	TGTGCCAGCACCTCAGCCCCAGGTTTCATTCAGTACTTC	CASTSAPGFIQYF
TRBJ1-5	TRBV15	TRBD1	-	TGTGCCACCACCCTGGACAGGGGCCACAATCAGCCCCAGCATTTT	CATTLDRGHNQPQHF
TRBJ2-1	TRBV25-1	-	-	TGTGCCAGCAGCGGGTGGGTCTACAATGAGCAGTTCTTC	CASSGWVYNEQFF
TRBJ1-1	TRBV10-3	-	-	TGTGCCATCAGTGGGACAGAAGGCCGGGGACGGAACACTGAAGCTTTCTTT	CAISGTEGRGRNTEAFF
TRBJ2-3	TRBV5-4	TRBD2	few	TGTGCCAGCAGCTTGGGACTAGCAGCATTCACAGATACGCAGTATTTT	CASSLGLAAFTDTQYF
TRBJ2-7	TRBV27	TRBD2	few	TGTGCCAGCAGTTTACGTGGCCCACAGGCCGCGGGGGGTGGGCAGTACTTC	CASSLRGPQAAGGGQYF
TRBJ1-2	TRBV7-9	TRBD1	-	TGTGCCAGCAGCTTACAGGGGGCTAACTATGGCTACACCTTC	CASSLQGANYGYTF
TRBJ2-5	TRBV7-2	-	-	TGTGCCAGCAGCCCCCGTAGGCTTGGTATAGAGACCCAGTACTTC	CASSPRRLGIETQYF
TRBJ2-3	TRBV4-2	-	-	TGTGCCAGCAGCCAAGTTCTCCTCGGCACAGATACGCAGTATTTT	CASSQVLLGTDTQYF
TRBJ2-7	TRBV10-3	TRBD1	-	TGTGCCATCAGGGTATCACAGGGGGATGGCGAGCAGTACTTC	CAIRVSQGDGEQYF
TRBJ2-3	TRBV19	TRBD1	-	TGTGCCAGTAAGCTTCGGACAGGGTTTACAGATACGCAGTATTTT	CASKLRTGFTDTQYF
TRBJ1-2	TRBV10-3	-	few	TGTGCCATCAGTGACCTGGACAGCCGAAGGTATGGCTACACCTTC	CAISDLDSRRYGYTF
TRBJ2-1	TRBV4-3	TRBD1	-	TGCGCCAGCAGCCAACTGCTGACAGGGGTTGAGCAGTTCTTC	CASSQLLTGVEQFF
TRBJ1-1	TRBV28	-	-	TGTGCCAGCAGTACACACGGGGCAGAAGCTTTCTTT	CASSTHGAEAFF
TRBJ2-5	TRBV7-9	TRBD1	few	TGTGCCAGCAGCCTAGCGTACAGGGGGCGGGAGACCCAGTACTTC	CASSLAYRGRETQYF
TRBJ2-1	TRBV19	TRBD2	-	TGTGCCAGTAGTACAGGGACTAGCGGGAGAGAGGGTGAGCAGTTCTTC	CASSTGTSGREGEQFF
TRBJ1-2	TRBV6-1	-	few	TGTGCCAGCAGTGAGGGGACTTATGGCTACACCTTC	CASSEGTYGYTF
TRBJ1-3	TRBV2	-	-	TGTGCCGCAGAACGCAGGGAATCTGGAAACACCATATATTTT	CAAERRESGNTIYF
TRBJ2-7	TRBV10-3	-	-	TGTGCCGCCTCTGGCGCCGGCTCCTACGAGCAGTACTTC	CAASGAGSYEQYF
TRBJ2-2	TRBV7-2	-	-	TGTGCCAGCAGCCAAAGTACATACTCGAACACCGGGGAGCTGTTTTTT	CASSQSTYSNTGELFF
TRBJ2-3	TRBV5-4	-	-	TGTGCCAGCACCCTATGGGCGGAAGATACGCAGTATTTT	CASTLWAEDTQYF
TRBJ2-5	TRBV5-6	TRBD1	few	TGTGCCAGCAGCAGGGACAGGTTCTACGTTGAGACCCAGTACTTC	CASSRDRFYVETQYF
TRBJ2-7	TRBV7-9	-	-	TGTGCCAGCAGCTTACGTCGCAAGGACGAGCAGTACTTC	CASSLRRKDEQYF
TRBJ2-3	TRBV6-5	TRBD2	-	TGTGCCAGCAGTCTTAGCGGGGCCAGCACAGATACGCAGTATTTT	CASSLSGASTDTQYF
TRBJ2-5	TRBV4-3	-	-	TGCGCCAGCAGCCAGAACCGCGAGACCCAGTACTTC	CASSQNRETQYF
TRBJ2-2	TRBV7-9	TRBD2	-	TGTGCCAGCAGCTTAAGGAGCGGGACTCTTTCCGCCGGGGAGCTGTTTTTT	CASSLRSGTLSAGELFF
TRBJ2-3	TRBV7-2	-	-	TGTGCCAGCAGCTTAGGGACGGGGCTGAATACGCAGTATTTT	CASSLGTGLNTQYF